Following are 2 T cell receptor beta chains from one sample sequenced in a study of blood T cell repertoires in COVID-19. Sequenced by immunoSEQ multiplex PCR; TCRdb stores in-frame clones only, minus some. Among about 50,000 clones listed, more than 70% were seen once. Sequencing was done on a sample of peripheral blood. Receptors originate from a human donor in a cohort sampled during active COVID-19.

There are a few counts of this clone. This sequence joins TRBV6-5 and TRBJ2-7; TRBD1 matches at 8 bases. The CDR3 sequence is 13 residues long. V shed 11 bases, J shed 1 base, and the junction held 7 bases outside the gene matches. Germline V CDR1 and CDR2: MNHEY, SVGAGI. CDR3 sequence reads: CAVRDRISYEQYF. The CDR3 nucleotides are TGTGCCGTCCGGGACAGGATTTCCTACGAGCAGTACTTC.

V and J are TRBV6-6 and TRBJ2-1, with a possible D match to TRBD2 (6 bases). Germline CDR1 MNHNY, CDR2 SVGAGI (reference sequence). Trimming took off 5 bases at V and 9 bases at J, with 17 bases between the two ends. CDR3 length: 14 amino acids. The CDR3 sequence is CASSRGGPRSEQFF. The CDR3, as DNA: TGTGCCAGCAGTCGAGGAGGGCCCAGGTCTGAGCAGTTCTTC.